This TCR beta chain was identified in a study of beta chain features in type 1 diabetes. Every bit of the isolated RNA underwent reverse transcription, so sequencing read expressed TCRB transcripts. Generated by immunoSEQ multiplex PCR, the TCRdb table keeps only in-frame clones and is missing some. Of some 290,000 clones detected, over 11% appear once; the ten largest clones hold about 0.017%. Broader study findings: Moderate yet significant TCRB CDR3 shortening was seen in Type 1 diabetes patients in all four CD4+ subsets.

This clone was seen only a few times. Its cognate antigen is unknown. Germline V gene lookup returns CDR1 SEHNR and CDR2 FQNEAQ (reference sequence). V dropped 5 bases and J dropped 0 bases, with 14 bases sitting between them. The length of the CDR3 is 17 residues. The sequence was obtained from a man under 40 with type 1 diabetes. Specimen: naive CD4+ T cells from blood. V is TRBV7-9 and J is TRBJ2-6; maybe TRBD1 (6 bases). CDR3 nucleotide sequence: TGTGCCAGCAGCCCCGGGACACCCTCCTCTGGGGCCAACGTCCTGACTTTC. It yields the protein CASSPGTPSSGANVLTF.